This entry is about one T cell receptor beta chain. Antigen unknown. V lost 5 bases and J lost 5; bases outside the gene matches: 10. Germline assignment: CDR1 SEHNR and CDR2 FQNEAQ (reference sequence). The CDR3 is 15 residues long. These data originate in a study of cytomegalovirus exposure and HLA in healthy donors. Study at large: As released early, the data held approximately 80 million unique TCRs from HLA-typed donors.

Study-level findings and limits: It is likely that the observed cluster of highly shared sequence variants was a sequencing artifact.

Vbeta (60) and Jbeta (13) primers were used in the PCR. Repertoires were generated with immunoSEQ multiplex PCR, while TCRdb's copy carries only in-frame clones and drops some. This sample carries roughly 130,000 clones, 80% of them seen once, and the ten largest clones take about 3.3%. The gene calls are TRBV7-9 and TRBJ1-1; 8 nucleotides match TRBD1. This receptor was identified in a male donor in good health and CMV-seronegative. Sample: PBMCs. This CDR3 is CASSAPDRVVTEAFF. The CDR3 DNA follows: TGTGCCAGCAGCGCACCGGACAGGGTAGTTACTGAAGCTTTCTTT.